This TCR beta chain stems from a study of shared clonotypes between healthy human individuals. Study-level points and caveats: In general, naive subsets displayed greater estimated richness than memory subsets did.

CDR1 is MNHEY, CDR2 SVGAGI, per germline. V gave up 6 bases and J gave up 1 base; unmatched junction bases: 4. The CDR3 is made up of 15 amino acids. Naive CD8 cells were CD45RO-negative, positively selected for CCR7, excluding terminally differentiated effector memory CD45RA+ cells. Method: immunoSEQ multiplex PCR; TCRdb's copy keeps in-frame clones and lacks some. The sample has about 700,000 clones, under 95% seen once. On this clone itself: The antigen remains undetermined.

The sample taken for sequencing was naive CD8+ T cells sorted from blood. The clonotype comes from a man aged 30-40 years in good health. This sequence joins TRBV6-5 and TRBJ2-1, with TRBD2 matching over 9 bases. The CDR3 loop reads CASSEGLASYNEQFF. Here the CDR3 DNA reads TGTGCCAGCAGCGAGGGACTAGCTTCCTACAATGAGCAGTTCTTC.